This record concerns one T cell receptor (beta chain) sequence. Germline CDR1 and CDR2: SNHLY and FYNNEI. With 6 bases clipped from V and 3 bases from J, the junction kept 6 bases outside the gene matches. The CDR3 covers 14 residues. The data originate from a study of blood T cell repertoires in COVID-19. Using immunoSEQ multiplex PCR, the repertoire was profiled, and TCRdb retains in-frame clones only, with some absent. The sample has over 150,000 clones, 88% seen once. The chain links TRBV2 to TRBJ1-1, with 8 bases aligning to TRBD1. Sequencing input: peripheral blood. This TCR was recovered from a young man with acute or convalescent COVID-19. This chain's CDR3 is CASRKQGVYTEAFF. CDR3 nucleotides: TGTGCCAGCAGGAAACAGGGGGTGTACACTGAAGCTTTCTTT. The whole variable domain, remainder taken from reference TRBV2 and TRBJ1-1, is EPEVTQTPSHQVTQMGQEVILRCVPISNHLYFYWYRQILGQKVEFLVSFYNNEISEKSEIFDDQFSVERPDGSNFTLKIRSTKLEDSAMYFCASRKQGVYTEAFFGQGTRLTVV.